A single sample is the source of the 17 T cell receptor beta chains below, sequenced in a study of beta chain features in type 1 diabetes. Findings and limits, study-wide: Patients with Type 1 diabetes showed moderately but significantly shorter TCRB CDR3s in all four CD4+ subsets.

Their specific antigens are unknown. Every bit of the isolated RNA underwent reverse transcription, so sequencing read expressed TCRB transcripts. TCRdb's copy holds only in-frame clones and misses some; the assay was immunoSEQ multiplex PCR. The sample holds around 250,000 clones, approximately 15% seen once. The sequenced sample consisted of naive CD4+ T cells from blood. These receptors originate from a man between 25 and 39 years old with type 1 diabetes.

As DNA, the CDR3 is TGTGCCAGTAGGATGACAGGGATGGGGTCACCCCTCCACTTT. Translated, it gives CASRMTGMGSPLHF. The V gene is TRBV19, the J gene TRBJ1-6; 7 bases are a match to TRBD1. V trimming: 6 bases; J trimming: 10 bases; junction bases outside the gene matches: 9. The CDR3 has 14 amino acids. Germline V CDR1 and CDR2: LNHDA, SQIVND (reference sequence).

The chain links TRBV9 to TRBJ2-3; D possibly corresponds to TRBD2 (7 bases). Germline V lookup: CDR1 SGDLS, CDR2 YYNGEE. The CDR3 is 15 residues long. Trimming removed 2 bases at V and 2 bases at J, with 12 bases between. CDR3 in DNA: TGTGCCAGCAGCGTTTCGGGGGGCAACACAGATACGCAGTATTTT. It codes for CASSVSGGNTDTQYF.

The chain joins TRBV10-1 to TRBJ2-2; D not certain. Germline V gene lookup returns CDR1 WNHNN and CDR2 SYGVQD (reference sequence). V lost 0 bases to trimming and J lost 2 bases, with 4 bases between them. This CDR3 is 14 amino acids long. The CDR3 loop is CASSESPNTGELFF. The CDR3 nucleotides read TGCGCCAGCAGTGAGTCCCCTAACACCGGGGAGCTGTTTTTT.

This clone was picked up a small number of times. The chain links TRBV29-1 to TRBJ2-2; 8 positions match TRBD2. The germline V gene encodes CDR1 SQVTM and CDR2 ANQGSEA. V lost 5 bases, J lost 0 bases, and 2 bases stayed unmatched. This CDR3 spans 14 amino acids. The CDR3 is CSVHSGANTGELFF. In DNA, the CDR3 is TGCAGCGTTCATAGCGGGGCGAACACCGGGGAGCTGTTTTTT.

This clone came up a few times. CDR3 region: CASSASGMPQETQYF. The CDR3 coding sequence is TGTGCCAGCAGCGCGAGCGGGATGCCACAAGAGACCCAGTACTTC. The chain combines TRBV9 with TRBJ2-5, with 7 bases aligning to TRBD2. V was clipped by 3 bases and J by 2 bases; unmatched bases: 7. The germline V gene has CDR1 SGDLS and CDR2 YYNGEE. This CDR3 has 15 residues.

This clone showed up just a few times. The rearrangement links TRBV7-9 to TRBJ2-5, with TRBD2 matching 10 bases. J gave up 5 bases and V 5 bases, and 11 bases lay outside the gene matches. Germline loops: CDR1 SEHNR, CDR2 FQNEAQ (reference sequence). The length of the CDR3 is 16 residues. CDR3 coding DNA: TGTGCCAGCAGCACCACCAGCGGGAGGGCCGGGGAGACCCAGTACTTC. Protein: CASSTTSGRAGETQYF.

This clone turned up a few times. This rearrangement joins TRBV9 to TRBJ2-3; 11 bases agree with TRBD2. This CDR3 contains 16 residues. In germline, CDR1 is SGDLS, CDR2 YYNGEE. The trim removed 3 bases at V and 0 bases at J, leaving 3 bases unmatched. CDR3 nucleotides: TGTGCCAGCAGCGCCCTAGCGGGGGGTAGCACAGATACGCAGTATTTT. Protein: CASSALAGGSTDTQYF.

The sample holds a few counts of this clone. V and J are TRBV5-1 and TRBJ2-1; 7 bases map to TRBD1. V gave up 4 bases and J gave up 5 bases; unmatched junction bases: 3. The CDR3 consists of 13 residues. CDR1 SGHRS and CDR2 YFSETQ come from the germline V gene. CDR3 loop: CASSQGQNNEQFF. In nucleotides, the CDR3 is TGCGCCAGCAGCCAGGGACAGAACAATGAGCAGTTCTTC.

The V gene is TRBV5-4, the J gene TRBJ2-1; TRBD2 matches 7 bases. J lost 4 bases, V lost 3 bases, and 4 bases had no gene match. The CDR3 is made up of 14 amino acids. In germline, CDR1 is SGHNT, CDR2 YYREEE (reference sequence). The CDR3 loop is CASSWGLTYNEQFF. The DNA of the CDR3 is TGTGCCAGCAGCTGGGGACTAACTTACAATGAGCAGTTCTTC.

This clone was observed a few times. The chain employs TRBV2 and TRBJ2-5; the match to TRBD1 covers 7 bases. From germline, CDR1 is SNHLY and CDR2 FYNNEI. V lost 5 bases, J lost 5 bases, and 5 bases stayed unmatched. This CDR3 spans 13 amino acids. Here the CDR3 reads CASSQQGSETQYF. The CDR3 coding sequence is TGTGCCAGCAGTCAACAGGGGTCCGAGACCCAGTACTTC.

The chain joins TRBV30 to TRBJ2-5; 8 nucleotides align to TRBD1. Trimming removed 8 bases from V and 2 bases from J; junction bases left unmatched: 10. Germline V gene data show CDR1 as GTSNPN and CDR2 as SVGIG (reference sequence). This CDR3 region has 14 residues. This chain's CDR3 is CAGTQGANQETQYF. The CDR3 DNA reads TGTGCCGGAACCCAGGGGGCTAATCAAGAGACCCAGTACTTC.

The genes are TRBV30 and TRBJ2-1; D possibly corresponds to TRBD1 (6 bases). Trimming stripped 7 bases from V and 3 bases from J, with 7 bases between. This CDR3 region has 11 residues. In germline, CDR1 is GTSNPN, CDR2 SVGIG (reference sequence). The CDR3 spells CASTGYNEQFF. CDR3 nucleotide sequence: TGTGCCTCGACAGGCTACAATGAGCAGTTCTTC.

A few counts support this clone. The V call is TRBV6-5, the J call TRBJ2-7, with D possibly TRBD2 on 6 matching bases. The CDR3 covers 15 residues. The germline CDR1 and CDR2 sequences are MNHEY and SVGAGI. The ends were cut back, 3 bases at V and 2 bases at J, with 14 bases in the middle. The CDR3 DNA follows: TGTGCCAGCAGTTATTTAAGTCGGGAGCCCTACGAGCAGTACTTC. It encodes CASSYLSREPYEQYF.

V usage is TRBV27 and J usage is TRBJ2-3, with 14 bases identical to TRBD2. The CDR3 has 16 residues. Germline-derived CDR1 and CDR2 are MNHEY and SMNVEV (reference sequence). The V gene end was trimmed by 5 bases and the J gene end by 4 bases; junction bases not matched to a gene: 5. CDR3 in DNA: TGTGCCAGCAGTATAGGGACTAGCGGGAGCGCAGATACGCAGTATTTT. Its protein product is CASSIGTSGSADTQYF.

This clone was found a few times. The chain employs TRBV6-1 and TRBJ1-1; possible D gene TRBD1, 6 bases. The CDR3 has 12 residues. Germline CDR1 is MNHNS and CDR2 is SASEGT. V was clipped by 6 bases and J by 3 bases, with 8 bases between them. CDR3 amino acids: CASSPGDTEAFF. CDR3 DNA: TGTGCCAGCAGCCCAGGGGACACTGAAGCTTTCTTT.

This clone was recorded a few times. The chain combines TRBV29-1 with TRBJ2-5; 9 bases map to TRBD1. Germline loops: CDR1 SQVTM, CDR2 ANQGSEA. CDR3 length equals 14 residues. The junction had 7 bases not matched to a gene; V was cut back by 6 bases and J by 2 bases. DNA for the CDR3: TGCAGCGTAGTCGGCGGGACAGGGCAAGAGACCCAGTACTTC. Translating it yields CSVVGGTGQETQYF.

There are a few counts of this clone. The V call is TRBV30, the J call TRBJ2-6; D remains ambiguous. The germline V and J ends were trimmed by 4 bases and 12 bases, with 19 bases remaining between them. The CDR3 consists of 14 residues. CDR1 GTSNPN and CDR2 SVGIG come from the germline V gene (reference sequence). For the CDR3, the DNA is TGTGCCTGGACCCAAGACTTTGCCGGGTCCGTCCTGACTTTC. This translates into CAWTQDFAGSVLTF.